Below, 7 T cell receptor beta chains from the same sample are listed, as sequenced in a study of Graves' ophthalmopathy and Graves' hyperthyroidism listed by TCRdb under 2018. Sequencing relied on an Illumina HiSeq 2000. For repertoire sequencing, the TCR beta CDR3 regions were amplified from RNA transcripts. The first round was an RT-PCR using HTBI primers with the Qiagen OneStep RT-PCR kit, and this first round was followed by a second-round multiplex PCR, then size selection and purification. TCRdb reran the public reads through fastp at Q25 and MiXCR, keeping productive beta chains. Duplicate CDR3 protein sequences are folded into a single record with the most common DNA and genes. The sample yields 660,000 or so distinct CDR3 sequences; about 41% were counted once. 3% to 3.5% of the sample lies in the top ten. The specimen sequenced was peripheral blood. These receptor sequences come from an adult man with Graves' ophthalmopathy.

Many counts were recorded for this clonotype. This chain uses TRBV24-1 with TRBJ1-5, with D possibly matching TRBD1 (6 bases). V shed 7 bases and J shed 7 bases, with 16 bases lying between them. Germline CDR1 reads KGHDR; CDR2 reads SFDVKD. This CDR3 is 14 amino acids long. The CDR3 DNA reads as TGTGCCACCAGCGTGACAGGCGAAAGACAGCCCCAGCATTTT. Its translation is CATSVTGERQPQHF.

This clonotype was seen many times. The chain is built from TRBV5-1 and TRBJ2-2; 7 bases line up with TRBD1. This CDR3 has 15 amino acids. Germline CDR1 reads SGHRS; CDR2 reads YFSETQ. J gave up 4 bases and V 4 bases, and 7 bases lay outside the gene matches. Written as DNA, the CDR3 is TGCGCCAGCAGCCTCGACAGGGTTAGCACCGGGGAGCTGTTTTTT. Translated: CASSLDRVSTGELFF. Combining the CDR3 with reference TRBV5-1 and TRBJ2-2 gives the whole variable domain KAGVTQTPRYLIKTRGQQVTLSCSPISGHRSVSWYQQTPGQGLQFLFEYFSETQRNKGNFPGRFSGRQFSNSRSEMNVSTLELGDSALYLCASSLDRVSTGELFFGEGSRLTVL.

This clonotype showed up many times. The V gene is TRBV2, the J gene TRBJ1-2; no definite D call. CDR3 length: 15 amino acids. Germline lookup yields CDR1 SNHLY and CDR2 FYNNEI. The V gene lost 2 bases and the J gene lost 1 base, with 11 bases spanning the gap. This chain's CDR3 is CASSERWQINYGYTF. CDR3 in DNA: TGTGCCAGCAGTGAAAGGTGGCAGATTAACTATGGCTACACCTTC.

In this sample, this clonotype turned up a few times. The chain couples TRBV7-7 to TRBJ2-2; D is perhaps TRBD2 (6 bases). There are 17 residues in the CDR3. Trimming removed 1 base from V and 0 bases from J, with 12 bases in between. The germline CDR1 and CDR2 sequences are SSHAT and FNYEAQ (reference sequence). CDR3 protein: CASSLGLGGANTGELFF. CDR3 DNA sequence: TGTGCCAGCAGCTTAGGACTCGGCGGGGCGAACACCGGGGAGCTGTTTTTT.

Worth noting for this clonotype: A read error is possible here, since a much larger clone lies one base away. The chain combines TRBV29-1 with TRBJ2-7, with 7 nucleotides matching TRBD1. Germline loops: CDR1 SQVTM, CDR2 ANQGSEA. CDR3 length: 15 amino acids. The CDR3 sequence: CSAPRTGRGWEEQYF. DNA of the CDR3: TGCAGTGCTCCTCGAACCGGCAGGGGGTGGGAGGAGCAGTACTTC.

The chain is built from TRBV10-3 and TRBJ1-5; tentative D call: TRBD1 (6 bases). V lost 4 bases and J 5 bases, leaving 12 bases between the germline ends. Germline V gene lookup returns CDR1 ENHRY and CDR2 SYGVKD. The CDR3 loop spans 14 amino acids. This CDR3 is CAISGSGDDQPQHF. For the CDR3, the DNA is TGTGCCATCAGTGGATCAGGGGATGATCAGCCCCAGCATTTT.

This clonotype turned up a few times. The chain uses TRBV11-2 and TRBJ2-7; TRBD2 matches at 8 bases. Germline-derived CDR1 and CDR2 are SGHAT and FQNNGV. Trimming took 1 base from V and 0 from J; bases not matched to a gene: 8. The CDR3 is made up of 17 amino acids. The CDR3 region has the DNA TGTGCCAGCAGCTTAGTTGAGGTGCTAGCGGGCTCCTACGAGCAGTACTTC. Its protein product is CASSLVEVLAGSYEQYF.